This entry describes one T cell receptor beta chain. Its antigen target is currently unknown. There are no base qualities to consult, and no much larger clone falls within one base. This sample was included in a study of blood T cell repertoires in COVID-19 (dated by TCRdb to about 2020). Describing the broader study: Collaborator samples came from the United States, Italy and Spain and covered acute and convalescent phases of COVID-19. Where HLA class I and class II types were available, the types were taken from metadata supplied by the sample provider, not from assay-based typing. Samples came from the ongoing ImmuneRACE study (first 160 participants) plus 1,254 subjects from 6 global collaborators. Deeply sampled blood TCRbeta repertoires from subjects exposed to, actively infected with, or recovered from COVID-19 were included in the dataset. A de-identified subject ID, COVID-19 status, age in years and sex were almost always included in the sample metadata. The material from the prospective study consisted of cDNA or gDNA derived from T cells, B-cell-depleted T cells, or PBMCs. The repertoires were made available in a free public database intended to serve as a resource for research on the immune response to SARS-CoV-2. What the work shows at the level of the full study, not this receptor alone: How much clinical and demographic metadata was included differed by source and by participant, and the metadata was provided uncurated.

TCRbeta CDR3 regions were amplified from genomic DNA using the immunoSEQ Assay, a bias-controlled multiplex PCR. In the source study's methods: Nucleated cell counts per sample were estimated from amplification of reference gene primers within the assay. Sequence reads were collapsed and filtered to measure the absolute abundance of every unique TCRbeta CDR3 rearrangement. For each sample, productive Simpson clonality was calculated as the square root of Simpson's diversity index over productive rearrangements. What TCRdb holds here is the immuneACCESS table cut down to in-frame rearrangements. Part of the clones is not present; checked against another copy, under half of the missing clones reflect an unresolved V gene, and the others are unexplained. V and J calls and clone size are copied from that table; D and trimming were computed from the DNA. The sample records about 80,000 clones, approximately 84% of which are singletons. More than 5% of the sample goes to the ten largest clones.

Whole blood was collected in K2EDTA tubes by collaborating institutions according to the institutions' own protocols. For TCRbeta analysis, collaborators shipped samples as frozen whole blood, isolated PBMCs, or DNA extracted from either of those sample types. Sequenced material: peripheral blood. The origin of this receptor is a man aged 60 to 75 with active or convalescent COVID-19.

The CDR3 protein is CSVTGGNYGYTF. In nucleotide form, the sequence is TGCAGCGTCACAGGGGGGAACTATGGCTACACCTTC. The sequence is built from TRBV29-1 and TRBJ1-2; 8 middle bases align to TRBD1. From the cysteine through the phenylalanine, the CDR3 covers 12 amino acids. Only CDR3 DNA remains: 36 bases, in frame from the first base. After removal of 6 bases from V and 2 bases from J, the junction retains 2 bases not matched to a gene. In the germline V gene, CDR1 corresponds to SQVTM and CDR2 to ANQGSEA.